This T cell receptor (beta chain) was recovered during a study of OX40 agonist ivuxolimab in advanced cancers. Study observations and caveats: With doses of 0.1 to 3.0 mg/kg, CD4+ and CD8+ blood T cells had undergone clonal expansion by week 6.

With respect to this clone: Its antigen is unknown.

The data were produced by immunoSEQ multiplex PCR, yet TCRdb's version contains in-frame clones alone and is incomplete. The sample has 72,000 or so clones; around 88% are singletons. CDR1 is SGHKS, CDR2 YYEKEE, per germline (reference sequence). Trimming removed 4 bases from V and 1 base from J, with 8 bases in between. The CDR3 sequence is 14 residues long. This TCR derives from an adult with an advanced solid tumor such as melanoma, head and neck, liver or kidney cancer. The J gene is TRBJ2-2, the V gene TRBV5-5; D gene ambiguous. The material was CD4+ or CD8+ T cells sorted from blood, obtained in a trial of the OX40 agonist ivuxolimab. The CDR3 protein is CASSKDQNTGELFF. In nucleotides, the CDR3 is TGTGCCAGCAGCAAGGACCAGAACACCGGGGAGCTGTTTTTT.